Presented here are 23 T cell receptor beta chains from one specimen sequenced in a study of blood T cell repertoires in COVID-19. Method: immunoSEQ multiplex PCR; TCRdb's copy keeps in-frame clones and lacks some. The sample holds more than 75,000 clones, around 84% seen once. What was sequenced was peripheral blood. The receptors derive from a human donor in a cohort sampled during active COVID-19.

V is TRBV7-2 and J is TRBJ2-4, with TRBD2 matching over 12 bases. The CDR3 covers 15 residues. CDR1 is SGHTA, CDR2 FQGNSA, per germline. J lost 7 bases, V lost 1 base, and 2 bases had no gene match. Here the CDR3 reads CASSLVLAGGNIQYF. The CDR3 bases are TGTGCCAGCAGCTTAGTTCTAGCGGGGGGGAACATTCAGTACTTC.

This CDR3 reads CASMGQGYYGYTF. The CDR3 DNA sequence: TGTGCCAGCATGGGACAGGGGTACTATGGCTACACCTTC. The V call is TRBV6-5, the J call TRBJ1-2; the match to TRBD1 covers 10 bases. The CDR3 runs 13 residues. V lost 7 bases to trimming and J lost 3 bases; unmatched junction nucleotides: 2. Germline V gene data show CDR1 as MNHEY and CDR2 as SVGAGI.

This rearrangement joins TRBV5-1 to TRBJ1-3; D remains unclear. The CDR3 has 16 residues. Per germline, CDR1 SGHRS and CDR2 YFSETQ. The ends were cut back, 4 bases at V and 2 bases at J, with 16 bases in the middle. Here the CDR3 DNA reads TGCGCCAGCAGCCTGGGAGGTCGGCCACCTGGAAACACCATATATTTT. This encodes CASSLGGRPPGNTIYF.

CDR3 sequence (DNA): TGTGCCAGCAGGGAGGCGTCTAACTATGGCTACACCTTC. Translation gives CASREASNYGYTF. V is TRBV28 and J is TRBJ1-2; D gene ambiguous. With 6 bases removed from V and 0 bases from J, the gap between germline ends came to 8 bases. This CDR3 is built from 13 residues. The germline gives CDR1 MDHEN, CDR2 SYDVKM.

This clone was counted a single time. The chain uses TRBV7-9 and TRBJ2-5; TRBD2 is a possible D gene (6 bases). The CDR3 consists of 14 residues. CDR1 is SEHNR, CDR2 FQNEAQ, per germline (reference sequence). Trimming cost V 5 bases and J 2 bases, with 12 bases left between them. CDR3 in DNA: TGTGCCAGCAGCCTCCGACTAGATCAAGAGACCCAGTACTTC. As protein: CASSLRLDQETQYF. The entire variable domain, with the rest obtained from reference TRBV7-9 and TRBJ2-5, is as follows: DTGVSQNPRHKITKRGQNVTFRCDPISEHNRLYWYRQTLGQGPEFLTYFQNEAQLEKSRLLSDRFSAERPKGSFSTLEIQRTEQGDSAMYLCASSLRLDQETQYFGPGTRLLVL.

The genes are TRBV19 and TRBJ2-3; tentative D call: TRBD2 (5 bases). The germline CDR1 and CDR2 sequences are LNHDA and SQIVND (reference sequence). This CDR3 comprises 12 residues. The ends were cut back, 6 bases at V and 6 bases at J, with 10 bases in the middle. The CDR3 region has the DNA TGTGCCAGTAGATTGAGCGGTGATACGCAGTATTTT. It specifies CASRLSGDTQYF.

The chain has TRBV11-2 and TRBJ2-5; perhaps TRBD2 as D (6 bases). Trimming took 1 base from V and 5 from J, leaving 14 bases between them. The CDR3 runs 15 residues. From germline, CDR1 is SGHAT and CDR2 FQNNGV. This CDR3 is CASSLVLASGETQYF. The CDR3 DNA is TGTGCCAGCAGCTTAGTTCTAGCGTCAGGGGAGACCCAGTACTTC.

The chain recombines TRBV15 with TRBJ2-3; possible D gene TRBD1, 7 bases. The CDR3 is 18 residues long. The V end was cut by 1 base, the J end by 2 bases, with 19 bases between. CDR1 is LNHNV, CDR2 YYDKDF, per germline (reference sequence). Here the CDR3 DNA reads TGTGCCACCAGCAGAGGTTCTACAGGGGACTTCCACACAGATACGCAGTATTTT. Protein product: CATSRGSTGDFHTDTQYF.

The sample holds one count of this clone. This chain connects TRBV19 to TRBJ2-2; TRBD1 matches at 9 bases. Germline loops: CDR1 LNHDA, CDR2 SQIVND (reference sequence). This CDR3 is 16 amino acids long. The ends lost 5 bases at V and 5 bases at J; junction bases unmatched: 9. The CDR3, as DNA: TGTGCCAGTAGTCTCAGACAGGGGGGAGGAACCGGGGAGCTGTTTTTT. Translated, it gives CASSLRQGGGTGELFF. The variable domain in full, completed from reference TRBV19 and TRBJ2-2, reads DGGITQSPKYLFRKEGQNVTLSCEQNLNHDAMYWYRQDPGQGLRLIYYSQIVNDFQKGDIAEGYSVSREKKESFPLTVTSAQKNPTAFYLCASSLRQGGGTGELFFGEGSRLTVL.

The chain couples TRBV28 to TRBJ1-2; 8 nucleotides line up with TRBD1. Per germline, CDR1 MDHEN and CDR2 SYDVKM. The CDR3 totals 15 residues. J was trimmed by 2 bases and V by 4 bases; bases with no gene match: 6. Here the CDR3 DNA reads TGTGCCAGCAGTTCCCCCCGGACAGGGAACTATGGCTACACCTTC. The encoded protein is CASSSPRTGNYGYTF.

The chain is built from TRBV4-1 and TRBJ1-6; D not resolved. The CDR3 contains 16 residues. Trimming cost V 4 bases and J 5 bases, with 15 bases left between them. The V gene's germline CDR1 is MGHRA and CDR2 YSYEKL. The CDR3 sequence is CASSRGQDWDNSPLHF. CDR3 in DNA: TGCGCCAGCAGCCGAGGGCAGGACTGGGATAATTCACCCCTCCACTTT.

V is TRBV6-5 and J is TRBJ2-7; the match to TRBD1 covers 12 bases. The junction had 5 bases not matched to a gene; V was cut back by 10 bases and J by 1 base. The germline V gene has CDR1 MNHEY and CDR2 SVGAGI. The CDR3 sequence is 14 residues long. CDR3 DNA sequence: TGTGCCACCTGGGACAGGGGGCCATCCTACGAGCAGTACTTC. It is translated as CATWDRGPSYEQYF.

The rearrangement uses TRBV27 and TRBJ2-1, with 9 bases identical to TRBD1. Trimming at V came to 5 bases and at J to 5 bases, leaving 13 bases not matched to a gene. Germline assignment: CDR1 MNHEY and CDR2 SMNVEV (reference sequence). The CDR3 is 17 residues long. This chain's CDR3 is CASSARPGTGMDNEQFF. CDR3 nucleotide sequence: TGTGCCAGCAGTGCAAGACCCGGGACAGGGATGGACAATGAGCAGTTCTTC.

The chain joins TRBV11-2 to TRBJ1-6; D not resolved. V dropped 4 bases and J dropped 8 bases, with 12 bases sitting between them. CDR3 length: 14 residues. CDR1 and CDR2 (germline): SGHAT, FQNNGV. CDR3 nucleotide sequence: TGTGCCAGCAGCTACGGTAAAACCCATTCACCCCTCCACTTT. Translating it yields CASSYGKTHSPLHF.

This clone has only one observation. V gene TRBV27 combines with J gene TRBJ2-1; TRBD2 matches at 11 bases. CDR1 is MNHEY, CDR2 SMNVEV, per germline (reference sequence). The CDR3 runs 16 residues. The V segment lost 2 bases and the J segment 5 bases; nucleotides outside the gene matches: 5. DNA for the CDR3: TGTGCCAGCAGTTTAAGACTAGCGGGATTAGACAATGAGCAGTTCTTC. Residues: CASSLRLAGLDNEQFF.

V usage is TRBV2 and J usage is TRBJ1-4; D is ambiguous. Germline CDR1 SNHLY, CDR2 FYNNEI. The CDR3 is 12 amino acids. V was shortened by 8 bases and J by 4 bases, with 8 bases between the two germline ends. CDR3 nucleotide sequence: TGTGCCAGCCAGCAGGATAATGAAAAACTGTTTTTT. This sequence encodes CASQQDNEKLFF.

The J gene is TRBJ2-7, the V gene TRBV4-2, with 8 bases matching TRBD2. Germline trimming cut 4 bases from V and 5 bases from J; bases unmatched to any gene: 16. The CDR3 extends over 17 amino acids. Germline CDR1 is LGHNA and CDR2 is YNFKEQ. As DNA, the CDR3 is TGTGCCAGCAGCCCGTTACGGCGGGGGGCGGGTCCCCACGAGCAGTACTTC. Translation gives CASSPLRRGAGPHEQYF.

This chain connects TRBV3-1 (or the pseudogene TRBV3-2) to TRBJ1-6; D remains ambiguous. The CDR3 is made up of 16 amino acids. V lost 4 bases to trimming and J lost 0 bases, with 10 bases between them. The germline gives CDR1 LGHDT, CDR2 YNNKEL (reference sequence). Here the CDR3 DNA reads TGTGCCAGCAGCCCAGACGGGAGCTCCTATAATTCACCCCTCCACTTT. Translating gives CASSPDGSSYNSPLHF.

This chain uses TRBV19 with TRBJ2-5, with 9 bases lining up with TRBD2. The CDR3 consists of 16 residues. V was clipped by 6 bases and J by 1 base; unmatched bases: 9. The germline V gene has CDR1 LNHDA and CDR2 SQIVND (reference sequence). The CDR3 reads CASSRGVAGAQETQYF. In DNA form, the CDR3 reads TGTGCCAGTAGCAGAGGGGTAGCGGGGGCCCAAGAGACCCAGTACTTC. Together with reference TRBV19 and TRBJ2-5, the CDR3 gives the full variable domain: DGGITQSPKYLFRKEGQNVTLSCEQNLNHDAMYWYRQDPGQGLRLIYYSQIVNDFQKGDIAEGYSVSREKKESFPLTVTSAQKNPTAFYLCASSRGVAGAQETQYFGPGTRLLVL.

This clone appeared a single time. The genes are TRBV4-1 and TRBJ1-5; 7 positions match TRBD1. CDR1 and CDR2 (germline): MGHRA, YSYEKL. The CDR3 covers 17 residues. J gave up 5 bases and V 4 bases, and 14 bases lay outside the gene matches. CDR3 bases: TGCGCCAGCAGCCCCGGTAGGACAGGAATTTTGGATCAGCCCCAGCATTTT. Protein product: CASSPGRTGILDQPQHF.

The rearrangement links TRBV6-5 to TRBJ1-2; 9 bases fit TRBD1. This CDR3 region has 13 residues. CDR1 and CDR2 from the germline V gene are MNHEY and SVGAGI. Unmatched junction bases numbered 6, after V lost 6 bases and J lost 7 bases. Here the CDR3 DNA reads TGTGCCAGCAGCAATACAGGGGGCAGTGGCTACACCTTC. Translation: CASSNTGGSGYTF.

The rearrangement links TRBV4-1 to TRBJ1-2, with 9 nucleotides matching TRBD1. Trimming cost V 5 bases and J 4 bases; bases outside gene matches: 5. Germline assignment: CDR1 MGHRA and CDR2 YSYEKL. This CDR3 comprises 14 residues. The chain's CDR3 is CASSAGQGSYGYTF. CDR3 DNA: TGCGCCAGCAGCGCGGGACAGGGAAGCTATGGCTACACCTTC.

The rearrangement links TRBV27 to TRBJ2-7; TRBD1 might be the D (6 bases). Trimming stripped 6 bases from V and 6 bases from J, with 18 bases between. Germline-derived CDR1 and CDR2 are MNHEY and SMNVEV (reference sequence). The CDR3 is 14 residues long. The CDR3 region has the DNA TGTGCCAGCAGGTCCTCAGGGGAAGGAGCCGAGCAGTACTTC. Protein: CASRSSGEGAEQYF.